The 15 T cell receptor beta chains listed next were all sequenced from one sample in a study of blood T cell repertoires in COVID-19. Libraries were prepared by immunoSEQ multiplex PCR; TCRdb keeps only in-frame clonotypes and omits some of them. The repertoire holds about 290,000 clones, with around 86% as singletons. The sequenced sample consisted of PBMCs or T cells enriched from blood (not recorded which). These receptors all come from a woman between 40 and 55 years old who had recovered from COVID-19.

The chain carries TRBV7-6 and TRBJ2-7; D gene unclear. Germline CDR1 and CDR2: SGHVS and FNYEAQ. Deletions cut 5 bases from V and 0 bases from J, with 5 bases between. This CDR3 has 12 residues. The chain's CDR3 is CASSPSSYEQYF. Here the CDR3 DNA reads TGTGCCAGCAGCCCGAGCTCCTACGAGCAGTACTTC.

The rearrangement links TRBV28 to TRBJ1-2; D is perhaps TRBD1 (6 bases). The CDR3 loop spans 14 amino acids. The ends were cut back, 2 bases at V and 8 bases at J, with 15 bases in the middle. The germline gives CDR1 MDHEN, CDR2 SYDVKM. The CDR3 bases are TGTGCCAGCAGTTTAGTAACTGGGGGGGCGGGCTACACCTTC. Translating gives CASSLVTGGAGYTF.

The chain joins TRBV19 to TRBJ1-2; D is possibly TRBD1 (5 bases). Germline loops: CDR1 LNHDA, CDR2 SQIVND (reference sequence). Trimming stripped 9 bases from V and 5 bases from J, with 22 bases between. This CDR3 has 15 amino acids. The CDR3 DNA sequence: TGTGCCAGCGTTAGACCCTCCAGCGGGGCATATGGCTACACCTTC. Residues: CASVRPSSGAYGYTF. The full variable domain, in which reference TRBV19 and TRBJ1-2 provide the parts outside the CDR3, is DGGITQSPKYLFRKEGQNVTLSCEQNLNHDAMYWYRQDPGQGLRLIYYSQIVNDFQKGDIAEGYSVSREKKESFPLTVTSAQKNPTAFYLCASVRPSSGAYGYTFGSGTRLTVV.

The rearrangement uses TRBV18 and TRBJ1-1; D is unclear. There are 14 residues in the CDR3. V was shortened by 3 bases and J by 0 bases, with 8 bases between the two germline ends. CDR1 is KGHSH and CDR2 is LQKENI in the germline V gene. This CDR3 reads CASSPSQMNTEAFF. The CDR3 DNA follows: TGTGCCAGCTCACCCTCACAGATGAACACTGAAGCTTTCTTT.

The rearrangement links TRBV9 to TRBJ2-3; D call uncertain. Per the germline V gene, CDR1 is SGDLS and CDR2 is YYNGEE. CDR3 length equals 12 residues. V was shortened by 2 bases and J by 6 bases, with 7 bases between the two germline ends. CDR3 sequence reads: CASSVPRDTQYF. Written as DNA, the CDR3 is TGTGCCAGCAGCGTGCCGAGGGATACGCAGTATTTT.

Note on this clone: The junction departs from the called germline gene at one end, perhaps through a read error. V is TRBV7-2 and J is TRBJ1-1, with D possibly TRBD1 on 6 matching bases. CDR1 is SGHTA, CDR2 FQGNSA, per germline. The CDR3 runs 15 residues. The CDR3 loop reads CASSLRGRGNAEAFF. The CDR3 DNA reads as TGTGCCAGCAGCTTAAGGGGGAGGGGGAACGCTGAAGCTTTCTTT.

This clone has only one observation. The chain has TRBV5-1 and TRBJ1-1, with 7 nucleotides matching TRBD1. This CDR3 is 12 amino acids long. V lost 4 bases, J lost 6 bases, and 3 bases stayed unmatched. Germline V gene sequence: CDR1 SGHRS, CDR2 YFSETQ. CDR3 coding DNA: TGCGCCAGCAGCCGGGACAGCGCTGAAGCTTTCTTT. The encoded protein is CASSRDSAEAFF.

The V gene is TRBV5-1, the J gene TRBJ2-5; TRBD2 matches 9 bases. The trim removed 2 bases at V and 5 bases at J, leaving 10 bases unmatched. Germline assignment: CDR1 SGHRS and CDR2 YFSETQ. The CDR3 covers 16 residues. This CDR3 is CASSFMASGATETQYF. The CDR3 region has the DNA TGCGCCAGCAGCTTTATGGCTAGCGGGGCCACGGAGACCCAGTACTTC.

The chain recombines TRBV19 with TRBJ2-3, with D possibly matching TRBD1 (6 bases). Deletions cut 11 bases from V and 1 base from J, with 16 bases between. The CDR3 consists of 14 residues. Germline CDR1 is LNHDA and CDR2 is SQIVND (reference sequence). CDR3 protein: CAARGRGGTDTQYF. CDR3 in DNA: TGTGCCGCGAGGGGCAGGGGCGGCACAGATACGCAGTATTTT.

This clone was seen a single time. The CDR3, as DNA: TGTGCCAGCAGCTTCCGGGACAGTGGCACAGATACGCAGTATTTT. Protein sequence: CASSFRDSGTDTQYF. The chain recombines TRBV7-8 with TRBJ2-3, with TRBD1 matching 7 bases. The V gene end was trimmed by 3 bases and the J gene end by 1 base; junction bases not matched to a gene: 4. Germline V gene lookup returns CDR1 SGHVS and CDR2 FQNEAQ. The CDR3 consists of 15 residues. Complete variable domain (other parts from reference TRBV7-8 and TRBJ2-3): GAGVSQSPRYKVAKRGQDVALRCDPISGHVSLFWYQQALGQGPEFLTYFQNEAQLDKSGLPSDRFFAERPEGSVSTLKIQRTQQEDSAVYLCASSFRDSGTDTQYFGPGTRLTVL.

The chain recombines TRBV19 with TRBJ2-7; 9 bases are shared with TRBD1. This CDR3 region has 14 residues. The ends lost 5 bases at V and 5 bases at J; junction bases unmatched: 7. Germline V lookup: CDR1 LNHDA, CDR2 SQIVND (reference sequence). The CDR3 loop reads CASSQDGTGNEQYF. The DNA for the CDR3 is TGTGCCAGTAGTCAAGACGGGACAGGGAACGAGCAGTACTTC.

Written as DNA, the CDR3 is TGTGCCAGCAGTTCAGGGTTGGACTATGGCTACACCTTC. It encodes CASSSGLDYGYTF. The gene calls are TRBV5-4 and TRBJ1-2; perhaps TRBD1 as D (5 bases). The germline CDR1 and CDR2 sequences are SGHNT and YYREEE (reference sequence). CDR3 size: 13 residues. Trimming took 5 bases from V and 3 from J, leaving 11 bases between them. Using reference TRBV5-4 and TRBJ1-2 for the parts outside the CDR3, the full variable domain is ETGVTQSPTHLIKTRGQQVTLRCSSQSGHNTVSWYQQALGQGPQFIFQYYREEENGRGNFPPRFSGLQFPNYSSELNVNALELDDSALYLCASSSGLDYGYTFGSGTRLTVV.

V gene TRBV5-6 combines with J gene TRBJ2-3, with 8 bases fitting TRBD2. Germline lookup yields CDR1 SGHDT and CDR2 YYEEEE. V trimming: 4 bases; J trimming: 6 bases; junction bases outside the gene matches: 13. CDR3 length equals 16 residues. This chain's CDR3 is CASSLRTGGVVDTQYF. In nucleotides, the CDR3 is TGTGCCAGCAGCCTACGGACGGGAGGGGTAGTGGATACGCAGTATTTT.

This clone is a singleton in its sample. This chain joins TRBV5-1 and TRBJ1-1, with 7 bases that match TRBD1. Trimming removed 4 bases from V and 1 base from J; junction bases left unmatched: 4. CDR1 is SGHRS, CDR2 YFSETQ, per germline. The CDR3 consists of 14 residues. The CDR3 DNA reads TGCGCCAGCAGCCGGGGGACAGCGAACACTGAAGCTTTCTTT. Translation gives CASSRGTANTEAFF.

The chain joins TRBV5-5 to TRBJ1-2; D remains unclear. The germline V and J ends were trimmed by 0 bases and 7 bases, with 16 bases remaining between them. The CDR3 contains 15 residues. Germline loops: CDR1 SGHKS, CDR2 YYEKEE (reference sequence). The CDR3 loop is CASSLVAVAGRGYTF. The CDR3 bases are TGTGCCAGCAGCTTGGTTGCAGTTGCAGGCCGTGGCTACACCTTC.